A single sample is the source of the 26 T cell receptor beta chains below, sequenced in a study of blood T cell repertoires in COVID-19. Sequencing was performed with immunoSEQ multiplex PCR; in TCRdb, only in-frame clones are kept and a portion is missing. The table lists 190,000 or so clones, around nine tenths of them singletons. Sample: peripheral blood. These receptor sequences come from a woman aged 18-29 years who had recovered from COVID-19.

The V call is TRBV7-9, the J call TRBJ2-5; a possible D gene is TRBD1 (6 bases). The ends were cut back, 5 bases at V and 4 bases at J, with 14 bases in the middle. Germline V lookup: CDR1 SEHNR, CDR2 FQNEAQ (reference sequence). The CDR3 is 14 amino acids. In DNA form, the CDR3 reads TGTGCCAGCAGCGCCCGGACAGTTGGAGAGACCCAGTACTTC. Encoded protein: CASSARTVGETQYF.

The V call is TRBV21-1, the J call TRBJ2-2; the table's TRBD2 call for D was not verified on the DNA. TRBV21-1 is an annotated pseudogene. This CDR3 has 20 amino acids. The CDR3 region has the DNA TGTGCCAGCAGCAAGGGGACTAGCGGGAGGGCCCTTACCCCCGGCGGGGAGCTGTTTTTT. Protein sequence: CASSKGTSGRALTPGGELFF.

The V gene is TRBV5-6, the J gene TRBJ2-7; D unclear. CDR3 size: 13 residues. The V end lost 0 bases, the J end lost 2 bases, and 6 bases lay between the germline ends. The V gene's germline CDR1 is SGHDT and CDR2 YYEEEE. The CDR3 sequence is CASSLGTTYEQYV. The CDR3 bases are TGTGCCAGCAGCTTGGGTACTACCTACGAGCAGTACGTC.

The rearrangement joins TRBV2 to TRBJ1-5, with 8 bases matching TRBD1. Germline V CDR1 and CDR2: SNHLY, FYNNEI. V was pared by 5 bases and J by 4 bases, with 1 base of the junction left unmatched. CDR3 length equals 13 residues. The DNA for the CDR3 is TGTGCCAGCAGTCACAGGGGGAATCAGCCCCAGCATTTT. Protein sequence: CASSHRGNQPQHF.

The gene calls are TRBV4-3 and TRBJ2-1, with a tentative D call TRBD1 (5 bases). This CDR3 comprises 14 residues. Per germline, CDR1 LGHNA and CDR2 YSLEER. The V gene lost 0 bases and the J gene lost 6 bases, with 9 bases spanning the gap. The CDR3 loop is CASSQEGLGNEQFF. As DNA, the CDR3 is TGCGCCAGCAGCCAAGAGGGGCTCGGCAATGAGCAGTTCTTC.

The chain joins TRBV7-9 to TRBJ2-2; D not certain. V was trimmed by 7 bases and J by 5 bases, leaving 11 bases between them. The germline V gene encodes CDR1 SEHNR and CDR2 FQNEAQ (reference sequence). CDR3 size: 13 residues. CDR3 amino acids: CASISLATGELFF. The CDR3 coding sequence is TGTGCCAGCATTTCGTTGGCAACCGGGGAGCTGTTTTTT.

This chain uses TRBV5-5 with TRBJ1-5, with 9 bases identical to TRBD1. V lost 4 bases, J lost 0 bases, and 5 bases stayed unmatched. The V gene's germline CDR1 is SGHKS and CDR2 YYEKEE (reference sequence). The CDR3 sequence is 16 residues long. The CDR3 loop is CASSVTGGSSNQPQHF. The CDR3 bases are TGTGCCAGCAGCGTAACAGGGGGCTCTAGCAATCAGCCCCAGCATTTT.

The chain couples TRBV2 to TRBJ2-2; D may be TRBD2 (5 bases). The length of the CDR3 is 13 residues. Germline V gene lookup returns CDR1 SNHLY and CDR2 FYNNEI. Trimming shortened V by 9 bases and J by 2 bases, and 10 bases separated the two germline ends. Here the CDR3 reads CARSLANTGELFF. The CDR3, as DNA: TGTGCCAGATCCCTAGCTAACACCGGGGAGCTGTTTTTT.

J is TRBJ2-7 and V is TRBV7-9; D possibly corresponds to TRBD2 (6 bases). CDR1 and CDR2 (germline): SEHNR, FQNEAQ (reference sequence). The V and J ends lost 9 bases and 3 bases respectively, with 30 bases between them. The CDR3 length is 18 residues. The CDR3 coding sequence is TGTGCCAGTTGGGGGGTCTACCTTTTGGCTCCCCACTTCTACGAGCAGTACGTC. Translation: CASWGVYLLAPHFYEQYV.

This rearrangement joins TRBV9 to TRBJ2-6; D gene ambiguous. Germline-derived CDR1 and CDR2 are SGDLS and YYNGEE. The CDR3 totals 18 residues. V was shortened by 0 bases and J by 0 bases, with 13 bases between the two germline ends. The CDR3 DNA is TGTGCCAGCAGCGTAGGGTTCAGTTTAATCTCTGGGGCCAACGTCCTGACTTTC. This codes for CASSVGFSLISGANVLTF.

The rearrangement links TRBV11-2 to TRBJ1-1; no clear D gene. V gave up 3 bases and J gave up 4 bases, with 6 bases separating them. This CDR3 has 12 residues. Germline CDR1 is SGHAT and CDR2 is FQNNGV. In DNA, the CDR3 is TGTGCCAGCAGCTTGGTGGCCACTGAAGCTTTCTTT. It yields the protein CASSLVATEAFF.

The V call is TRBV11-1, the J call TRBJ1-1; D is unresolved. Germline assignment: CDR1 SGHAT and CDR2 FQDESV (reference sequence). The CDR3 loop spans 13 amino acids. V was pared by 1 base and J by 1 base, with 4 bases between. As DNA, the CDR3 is TGTGCCAGCAGCTTAGGACAGAACACTGAAGCTTTCTTT. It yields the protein CASSLGQNTEAFF.

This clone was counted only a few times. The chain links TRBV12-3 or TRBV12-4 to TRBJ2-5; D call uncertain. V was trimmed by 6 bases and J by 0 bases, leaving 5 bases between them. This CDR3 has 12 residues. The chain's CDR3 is CASSRDQETQYF. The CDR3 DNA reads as TGTGCCAGCAGCCGGGACCAAGAGACCCAGTACTTC.

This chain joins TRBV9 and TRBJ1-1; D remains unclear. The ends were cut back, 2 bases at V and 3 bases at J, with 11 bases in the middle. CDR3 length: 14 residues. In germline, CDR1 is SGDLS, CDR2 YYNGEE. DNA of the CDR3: TGTGCCAGCAGCGTGGACGAGGGAGACACTGAAGCTTTCTTT. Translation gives CASSVDEGDTEAFF.

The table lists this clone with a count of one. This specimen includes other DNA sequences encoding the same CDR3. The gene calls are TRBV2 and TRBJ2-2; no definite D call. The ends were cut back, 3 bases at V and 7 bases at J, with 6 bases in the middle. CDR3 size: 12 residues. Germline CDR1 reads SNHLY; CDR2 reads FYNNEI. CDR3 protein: CASSDPFGELFF. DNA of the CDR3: TGTGCCAGCAGTGACCCTTTCGGGGAGCTGTTTTTT.

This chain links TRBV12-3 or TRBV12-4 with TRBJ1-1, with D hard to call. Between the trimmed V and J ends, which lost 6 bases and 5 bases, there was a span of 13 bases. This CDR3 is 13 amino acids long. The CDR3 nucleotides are TGTGCCAGCAGACCACCGGGGTGGACTGAAGCTTTCTTT. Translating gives CASRPPGWTEAFF.

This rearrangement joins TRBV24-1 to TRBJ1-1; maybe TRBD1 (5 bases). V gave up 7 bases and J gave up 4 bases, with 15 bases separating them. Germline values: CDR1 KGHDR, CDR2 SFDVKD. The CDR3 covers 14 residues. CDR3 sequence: CATSGTGDVTEAFF. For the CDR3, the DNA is TGTGCCACCAGCGGGACTGGGGACGTCACTGAAGCTTTCTTT.

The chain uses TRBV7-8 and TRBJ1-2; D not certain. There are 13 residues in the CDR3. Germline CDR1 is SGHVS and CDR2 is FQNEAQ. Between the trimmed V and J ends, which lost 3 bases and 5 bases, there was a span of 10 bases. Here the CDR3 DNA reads TGTGCCAGCAGCTTCGGCAGCGGATATGGCTACACCTTC. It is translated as CASSFGSGYGYTF.

This CDR3 reads CASSAGTGRFTDTQYF. The CDR3 nucleotides are TGTGCCAGCAGTGCCGGGACAGGGCGTTTCACAGATACGCAGTATTTT. The chain carries TRBV2 and TRBJ2-3; 9 bases match TRBD1. From germline, CDR1 is SNHLY and CDR2 FYNNEI. V lost 4 bases and J lost 2; bases outside the gene matches: 7. The CDR3 contains 16 residues.

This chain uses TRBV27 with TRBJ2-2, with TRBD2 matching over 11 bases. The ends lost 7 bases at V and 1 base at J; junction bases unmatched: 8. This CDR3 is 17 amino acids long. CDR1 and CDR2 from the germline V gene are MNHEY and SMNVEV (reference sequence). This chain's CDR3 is CASTVLAGALNTGELFF. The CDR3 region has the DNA TGTGCCAGCACCGTACTAGCGGGGGCCTTGAACACCGGGGAGCTGTTTTTT.

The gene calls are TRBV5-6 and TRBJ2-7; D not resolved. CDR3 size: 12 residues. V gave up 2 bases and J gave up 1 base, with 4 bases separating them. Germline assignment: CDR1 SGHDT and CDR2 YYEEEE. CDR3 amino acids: CASSLQSYEQYF. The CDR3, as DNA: TGTGCCAGCAGCTTACAGTCCTACGAGCAGTACTTC.

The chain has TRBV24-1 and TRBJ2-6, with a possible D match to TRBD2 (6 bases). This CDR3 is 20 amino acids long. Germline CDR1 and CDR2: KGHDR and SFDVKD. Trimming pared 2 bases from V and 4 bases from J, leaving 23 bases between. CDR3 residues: CATSDSGEEAGPAGANVLTF. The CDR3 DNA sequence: TGTGCCACCAGTGATTCGGGGGAAGAGGCAGGCCCTGCGGGGGCCAACGTCCTGACTTTC.

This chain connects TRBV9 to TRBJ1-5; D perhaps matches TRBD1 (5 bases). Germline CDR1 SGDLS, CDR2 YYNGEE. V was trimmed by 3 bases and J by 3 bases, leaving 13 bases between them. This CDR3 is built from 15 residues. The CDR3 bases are TGTGCCAGCAGCGCCTCGGGGGGGGACAATCAGCCCCAGCATTTT. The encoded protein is CASSASGGDNQPQHF.

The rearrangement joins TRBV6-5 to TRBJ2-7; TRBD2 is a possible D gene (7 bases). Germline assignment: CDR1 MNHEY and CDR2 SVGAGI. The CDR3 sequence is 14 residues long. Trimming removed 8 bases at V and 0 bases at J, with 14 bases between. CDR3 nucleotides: TGTGCCAGCGCAGCTCGGGGGGCCTCCTACGAGCAGTACTTC. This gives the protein CASAARGASYEQYF.

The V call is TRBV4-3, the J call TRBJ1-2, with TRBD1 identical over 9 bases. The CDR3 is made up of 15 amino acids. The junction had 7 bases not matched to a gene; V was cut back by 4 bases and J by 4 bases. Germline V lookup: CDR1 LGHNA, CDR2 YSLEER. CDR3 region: CASSLRTGEIYGYTF. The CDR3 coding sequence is TGCGCCAGCAGCCTCCGGACAGGGGAGATCTATGGCTACACCTTC.

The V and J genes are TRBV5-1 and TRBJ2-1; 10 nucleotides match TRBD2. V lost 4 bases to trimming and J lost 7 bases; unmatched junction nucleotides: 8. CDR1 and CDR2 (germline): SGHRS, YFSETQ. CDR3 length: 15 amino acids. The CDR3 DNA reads TGCGCCAGCAGCCCACTGACAGCGGGGGGGAATGAGCAGTTCTTC. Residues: CASSPLTAGGNEQFF.